This T cell receptor (beta chain) was sequenced in a study of blood T cell repertoires in COVID-19. Turning to the study itself: Some COVID-19 samples were acute and others convalescent; all came from the United States, Italy and Spain. From T cells, B-cell-depleted T cells, or PBMCs came the material, which was cDNA or gDNA.

Participant age was roughly 18 to 100 years, and participants resided in roughly 24 US areas. In the original processing: The assay estimated nucleated cells by amplifying reference gene primers. This table comes from immunoSEQ multiplex PCR, and its TCRdb copy is limited to in-frame clones, with some not included. V, J and clone size derive from that table, while D and trimming were established from the DNA sequence. The profile shows fewer than 250,000 clones, around 84% of them singletons. V was trimmed by 5 bases and J by 7 bases, leaving 17 bases between them. This CDR3 has 15 residues. From germline, CDR1 is MNHEY and CDR2 SVGAGI.

This chain links TRBV6-5 with TRBJ2-2, with a tentative D call TRBD1 (8 bases). This receptor was identified in a woman younger than 45 who had recovered from COVID-19. The material sequenced was PBMCs or T cells enriched from blood (not recorded which). The CDR3 region is CASSRPQGGVGELFF. For the CDR3, the DNA is TGTGCCAGCAGTAGACCACAGGGGGGGGTCGGGGAGCTGTTTTTT.